This TCR beta chain was documented in a study of T cell responses to AZD1222 COVID-19 vaccine. Study-level results: Recipients of AZD1222 seropositive at baseline numbered only 5 to 7. Nearly half of spike-specific TCRs reportedly target variant regions that are unmutated in the B.1.351 and B.1.1.7 variants. Among vaccine-associated CD4 TCRs, coverage spanned spike, with dominance at 160-218 and 743-854. Repertoire sampling was restricted to post-peak T cell response timepoints.

TCRdb's table, derived via immunoSEQ multiplex PCR, lists solely in-frame clones and lacks some. The sample shows approximately 120,000 clones, 88% of them seen only once. The germline V and J ends were trimmed by 6 bases and 2 bases, with 16 bases remaining between them. This CDR3 has 15 amino acids. The germline V gene has CDR1 MNHEY and CDR2 SVGAGI. About this clone itself: What it binds is unknown.

This sequence joins TRBV6-5 and TRBJ2-5; tentatively, D is TRBD1 or TRBD2 (6 bases each). The clonotype comes from an adult in good health. Sequencing was performed on peripheral blood, taken on day 0 of MenACWY control vaccination. CDR3 nucleotides: TGTGCCAGCAGCCACCCTTGGGGGGCTCAAGAGACCCAGTACTTC. This translates into CASSHPWGAQETQYF.